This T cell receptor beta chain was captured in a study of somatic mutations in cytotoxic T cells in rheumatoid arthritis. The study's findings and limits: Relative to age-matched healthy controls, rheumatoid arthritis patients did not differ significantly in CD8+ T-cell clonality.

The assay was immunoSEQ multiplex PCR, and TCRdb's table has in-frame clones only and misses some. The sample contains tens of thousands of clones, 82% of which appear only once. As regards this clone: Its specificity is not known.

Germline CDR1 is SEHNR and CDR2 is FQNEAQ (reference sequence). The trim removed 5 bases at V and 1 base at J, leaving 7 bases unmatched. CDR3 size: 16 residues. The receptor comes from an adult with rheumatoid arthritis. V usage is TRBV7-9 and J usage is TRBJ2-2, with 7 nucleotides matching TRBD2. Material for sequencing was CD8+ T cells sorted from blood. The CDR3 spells CASSPPLAVNTGELFF. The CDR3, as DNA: TGTGCCAGCAGCCCCCCCCTAGCGGTGAACACCGGGGAGCTGTTTTTT.